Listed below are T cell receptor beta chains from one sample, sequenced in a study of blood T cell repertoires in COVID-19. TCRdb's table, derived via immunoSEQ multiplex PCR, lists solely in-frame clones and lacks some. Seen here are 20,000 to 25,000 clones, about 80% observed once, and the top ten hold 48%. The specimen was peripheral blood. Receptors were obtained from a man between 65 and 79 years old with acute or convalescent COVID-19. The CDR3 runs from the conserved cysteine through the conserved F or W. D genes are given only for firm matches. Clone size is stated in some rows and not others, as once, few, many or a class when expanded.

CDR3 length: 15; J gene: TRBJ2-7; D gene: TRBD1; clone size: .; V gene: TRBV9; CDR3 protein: CASSPRQGATYEQYF; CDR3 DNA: TGTGCCAGCAGCCCGCGACAGGGGGCAACCTACGAGCAGTACTTC
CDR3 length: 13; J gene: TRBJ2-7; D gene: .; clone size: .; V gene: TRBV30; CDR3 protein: CAWISRNTDEQYF; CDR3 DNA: TGTGCCTGGATCAGCCGAAACACAGACGAGCAGTACTTC
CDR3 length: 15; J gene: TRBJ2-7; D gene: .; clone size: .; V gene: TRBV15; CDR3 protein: CATSPTGIGSYEQYF; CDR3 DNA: TGTGCCACCAGCCCTACGGGGATCGGATCCTACGAGCAGTACTTC
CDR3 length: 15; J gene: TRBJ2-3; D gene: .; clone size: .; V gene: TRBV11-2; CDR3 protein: CASRIDSPSTDTQYF; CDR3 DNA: TGTGCCAGCAGGATTGACAGCCCTAGCACAGATACGCAGTATTTT
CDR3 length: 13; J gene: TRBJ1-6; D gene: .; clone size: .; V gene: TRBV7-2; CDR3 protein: CASSEGYNSPLHF; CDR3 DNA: TGTGCCAGCAGCGAGGGCTATAATTCACCCCTCCACTTT
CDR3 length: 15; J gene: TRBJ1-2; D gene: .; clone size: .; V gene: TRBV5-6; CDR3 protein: CASSLGVRGYYGYTF; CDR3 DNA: TGTGCCAGCAGCTTGGGAGTCAGGGGATATTATGGCTACACCTTC
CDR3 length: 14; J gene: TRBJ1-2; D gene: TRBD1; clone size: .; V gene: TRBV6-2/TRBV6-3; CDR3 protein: CASSYRGGWNGYTF; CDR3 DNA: TGTGCCAGCAGTTATAGAGGGGGCTGGAATGGCTACACCTTC
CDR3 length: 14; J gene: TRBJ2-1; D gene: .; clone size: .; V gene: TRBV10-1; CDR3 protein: CASRDVIGSDEQFF; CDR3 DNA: TGCGCCAGCAGGGATGTAATCGGGAGCGATGAGCAGTTCTTC
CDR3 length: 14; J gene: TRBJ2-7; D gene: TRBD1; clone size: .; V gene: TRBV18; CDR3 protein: CASSPGTGGGEQYF; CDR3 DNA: TGTGCCAGCTCACCAGGGACAGGAGGGGGAGAGCAGTACTTC
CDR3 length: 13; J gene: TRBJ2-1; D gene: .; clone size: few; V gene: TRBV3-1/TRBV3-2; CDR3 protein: CASSPRVVNEQFF; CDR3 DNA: TGTGCCAGCAGCCCTCGCGTCGTAAATGAGCAGTTCTTC
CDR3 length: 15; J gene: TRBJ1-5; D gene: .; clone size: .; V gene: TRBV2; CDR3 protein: CASSEAQGSGQPQHF; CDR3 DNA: TGTGCCAGCAGTGAAGCACAGGGTTCAGGTCAGCCCCAGCATTTT
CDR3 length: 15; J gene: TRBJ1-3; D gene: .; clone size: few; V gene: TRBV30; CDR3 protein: CAWSPGSFSGNTIYF; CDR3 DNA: TGTGCCTGGAGTCCGGGATCCTTCTCTGGAAACACCATATATTTT
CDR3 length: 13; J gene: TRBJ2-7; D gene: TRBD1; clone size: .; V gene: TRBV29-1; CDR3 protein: CSVAGQGSYEQYF; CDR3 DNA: TGCAGCGTTGCGGGACAGGGTTCCTACGAGCAGTACTTC
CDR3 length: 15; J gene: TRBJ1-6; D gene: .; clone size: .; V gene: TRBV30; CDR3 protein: CAWSLRNSYNSPLHF; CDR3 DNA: TGTGCCTGGAGCCTCAGGAACTCCTATAATTCACCCCTCCACTTT
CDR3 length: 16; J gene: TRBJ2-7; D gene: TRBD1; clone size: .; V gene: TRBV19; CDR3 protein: CAHPYRSSGQGYEQYF; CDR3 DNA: TGTGCCCACCCCTATCGGTCGTCGGGACAGGGTTACGAGCAGTACTTC
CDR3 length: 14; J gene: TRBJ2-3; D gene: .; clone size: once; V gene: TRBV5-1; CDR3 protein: CASKTDTSTDTQYF; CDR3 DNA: TGCGCCAGCAAGACAGACACTAGCACAGATACGCAGTATTTT
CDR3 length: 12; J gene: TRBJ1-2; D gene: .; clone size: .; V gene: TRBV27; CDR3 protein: CASSATDYGYTF; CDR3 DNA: TGTGCCAGCAGTGCGACAGACTATGGCTACACCTTC
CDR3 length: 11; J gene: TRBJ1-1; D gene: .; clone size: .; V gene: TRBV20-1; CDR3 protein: CSARVGTEAFF; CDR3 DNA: TGCAGTGCTCGCGTCGGCACTGAAGCTTTCTTT
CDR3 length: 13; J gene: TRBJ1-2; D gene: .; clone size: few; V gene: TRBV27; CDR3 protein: CASSLRSGYGYTF; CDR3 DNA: TGTGCCAGCAGTTTGCGGTCCGGCTATGGCTACACCTTC
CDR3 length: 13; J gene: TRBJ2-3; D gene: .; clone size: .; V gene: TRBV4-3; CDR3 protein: CASSQGATDTQYF; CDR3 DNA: TGCGCCAGCAGCCAAGGGGCTACAGATACGCAGTATTTT
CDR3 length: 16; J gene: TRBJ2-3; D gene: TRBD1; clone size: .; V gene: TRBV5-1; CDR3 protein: CASRTGGNKGTDTQYF; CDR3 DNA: TGCGCCAGCAGAACAGGGGGTAACAAGGGCACAGATACGCAGTATTTT
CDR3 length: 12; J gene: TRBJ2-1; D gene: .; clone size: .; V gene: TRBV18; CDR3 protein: CASSSSSDEQFF; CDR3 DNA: TGTGCCAGCTCATCGAGTTCGGATGAGCAGTTCTTC
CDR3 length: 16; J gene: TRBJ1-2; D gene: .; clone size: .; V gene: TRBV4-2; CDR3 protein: CASSQDSQGLVYGYTF; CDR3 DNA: TGTGCCAGCAGCCAAGATAGTCAGGGACTGGTCTATGGCTACACCTTC
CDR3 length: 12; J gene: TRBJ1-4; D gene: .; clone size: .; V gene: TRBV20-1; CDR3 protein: CSASWGGEKLFF; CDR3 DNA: TGCAGTGCTAGTTGGGGAGGTGAAAAACTGTTTTTT
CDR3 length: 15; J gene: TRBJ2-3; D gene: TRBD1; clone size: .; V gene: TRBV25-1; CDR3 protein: CASSGDSSFPDTQYF; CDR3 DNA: TGTGCCAGCAGTGGGGACAGCAGCTTTCCAGATACGCAGTATTTT
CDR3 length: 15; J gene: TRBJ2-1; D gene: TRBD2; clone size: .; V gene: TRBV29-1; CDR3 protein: CSVRTSGGRGNEQFF; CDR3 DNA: TGCAGCGTTAGGACTAGCGGAGGCCGGGGGAATGAGCAGTTCTTC
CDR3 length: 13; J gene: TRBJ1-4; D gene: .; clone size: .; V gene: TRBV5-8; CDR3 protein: CASSFGVTEKLFF; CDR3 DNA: TGTGCCAGCAGCTTTGGAGTGACCGAAAAACTGTTTTTT
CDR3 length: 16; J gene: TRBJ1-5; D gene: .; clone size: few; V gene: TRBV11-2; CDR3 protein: CASSSTKDRGNQPQHF; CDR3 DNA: TGTGCCAGCAGCTCGACCAAGGACAGAGGGAATCAGCCCCAGCATTTT
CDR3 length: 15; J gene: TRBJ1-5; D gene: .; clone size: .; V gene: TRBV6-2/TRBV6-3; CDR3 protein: CASSYIQFGNQPQHF; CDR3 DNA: TGTGCCAGCAGTTATATACAGTTCGGCAATCAGCCCCAGCATTTT
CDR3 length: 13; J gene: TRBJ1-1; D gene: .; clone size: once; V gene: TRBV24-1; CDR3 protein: CATSDLQGAEAFF; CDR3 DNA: TGTGCCACCAGTGATTTACAAGGGGCTGAAGCTTTCTTT
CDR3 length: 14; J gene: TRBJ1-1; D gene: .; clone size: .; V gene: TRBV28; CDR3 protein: CASSPHSPNTEAFF; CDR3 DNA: TGTGCCAGCAGTCCCCACAGCCCCAACACTGAAGCTTTCTTT
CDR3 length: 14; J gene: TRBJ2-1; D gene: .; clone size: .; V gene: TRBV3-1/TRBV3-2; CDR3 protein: CASSKRSSYNEQFF; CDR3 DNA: TGTGCCAGCAGCAAGCGGAGCTCCTACAATGAGCAGTTCTTC
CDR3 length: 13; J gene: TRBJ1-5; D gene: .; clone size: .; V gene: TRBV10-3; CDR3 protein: CAISDFEVQPQHF; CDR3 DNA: TGTGCCATCAGTGATTTTGAGGTTCAGCCCCAGCATTTT
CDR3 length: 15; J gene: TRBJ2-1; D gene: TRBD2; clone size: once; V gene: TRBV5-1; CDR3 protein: CASSLEALAGGEQFF; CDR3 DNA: TGCGCCAGCAGCTTGGAGGCGCTAGCGGGAGGTGAGCAGTTCTTC
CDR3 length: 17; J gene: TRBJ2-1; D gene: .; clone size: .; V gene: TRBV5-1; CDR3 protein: CASSLASSPSSYNEQFF; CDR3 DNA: TGCGCCAGCAGTCTGGCATCGTCCCCCAGCTCCTACAATGAGCAGTTCTTC
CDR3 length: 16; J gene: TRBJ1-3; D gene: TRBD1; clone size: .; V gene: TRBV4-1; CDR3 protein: CASSATSGTGGNTIYF; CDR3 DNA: TGCGCCAGCAGCGCAACCTCCGGGACAGGTGGAAACACCATATATTTT
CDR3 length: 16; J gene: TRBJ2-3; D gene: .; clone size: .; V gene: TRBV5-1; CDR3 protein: CASSLSLARPADTQYF; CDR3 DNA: TGCGCCAGCAGCTTGTCCCTAGCAAGACCCGCGGATACGCAGTATTTT
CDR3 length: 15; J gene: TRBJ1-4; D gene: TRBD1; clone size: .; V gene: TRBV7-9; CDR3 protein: CASSSGQATNEKLFF; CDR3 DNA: TGTGCCAGCAGCTCCGGACAGGCAACTAATGAAAAACTGTTTTTT
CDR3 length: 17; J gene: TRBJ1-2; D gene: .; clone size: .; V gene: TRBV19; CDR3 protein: CATTPTPQAYYSYGYTF; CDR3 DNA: TGTGCCACCACCCCGACCCCCCAGGCCTATTACTCCTATGGCTACACCTTC
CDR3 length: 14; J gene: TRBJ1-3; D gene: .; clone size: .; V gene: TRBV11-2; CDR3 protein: CASSPGQPGNTIYF; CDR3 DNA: TGTGCCAGCAGCCCCGGACAACCTGGAAACACCATATATTTT
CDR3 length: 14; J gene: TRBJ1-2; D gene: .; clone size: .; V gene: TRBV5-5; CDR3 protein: CASSGTGLTEGYTF; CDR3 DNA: TGTGCCAGCAGCGGCACAGGGTTGACCGAGGGCTACACCTTC
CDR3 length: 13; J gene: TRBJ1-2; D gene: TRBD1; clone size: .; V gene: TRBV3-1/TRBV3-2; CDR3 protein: CASSHLTGEGYTF; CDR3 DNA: TGTGCCAGCAGCCACCTTACAGGGGAAGGCTACACCTTC
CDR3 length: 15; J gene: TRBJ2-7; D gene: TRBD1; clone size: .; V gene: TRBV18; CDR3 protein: CASSSSDRGFDEQYF; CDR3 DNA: TGTGCCAGCTCTTCGTCGGACAGGGGTTTCGACGAGCAGTACTTC
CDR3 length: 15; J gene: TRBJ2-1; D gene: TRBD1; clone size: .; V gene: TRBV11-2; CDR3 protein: CASSLADRGFEEQFF; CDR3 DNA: TGTGCCAGCAGCTTAGCCGACAGGGGGTTTGAAGAGCAGTTCTTC
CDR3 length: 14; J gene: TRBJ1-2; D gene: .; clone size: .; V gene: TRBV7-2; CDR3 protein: CASSSRVSDYGYTF; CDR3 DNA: TGTGCCAGCAGCTCTCGGGTTAGTGACTATGGCTACACCTTC
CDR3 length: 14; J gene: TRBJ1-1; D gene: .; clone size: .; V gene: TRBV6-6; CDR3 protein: CASSYTAENTEAFF; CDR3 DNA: TGTGCCAGCAGTTACACGGCGGAGAACACTGAAGCTTTCTTT
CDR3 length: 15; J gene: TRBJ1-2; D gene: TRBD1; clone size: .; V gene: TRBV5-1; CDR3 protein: CASSLAGTANYGYTF; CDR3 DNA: TGCGCCAGCAGCTTGGCCGGGACAGCAAACTATGGCTACACCTTC
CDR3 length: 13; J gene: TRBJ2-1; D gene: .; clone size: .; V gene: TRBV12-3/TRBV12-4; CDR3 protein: CASRGLVYNEQFF; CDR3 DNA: TGTGCCAGCAGGGGACTTGTTTACAATGAGCAGTTCTTC
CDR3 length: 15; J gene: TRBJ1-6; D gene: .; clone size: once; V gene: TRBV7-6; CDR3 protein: CASSLGARANSPLHF; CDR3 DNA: TGTGCCAGCAGCTTAGGGGCCAGGGCCAATTCACCCCTCCACTTT
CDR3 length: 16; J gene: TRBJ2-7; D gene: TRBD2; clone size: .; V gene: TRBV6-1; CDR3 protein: CASSARGLAGSREQYF; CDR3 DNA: TGTGCCAGCAGTGCTCGGGGACTAGCGGGATCGAGGGAGCAGTACTTC
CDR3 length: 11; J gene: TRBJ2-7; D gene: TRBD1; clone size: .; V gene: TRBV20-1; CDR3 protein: CSAIDRAEQYF; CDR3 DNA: TGCAGTGCTATAGACAGGGCCGAGCAGTACTTC
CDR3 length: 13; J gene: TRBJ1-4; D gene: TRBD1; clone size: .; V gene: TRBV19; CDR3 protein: CASTGTGEAKLFF; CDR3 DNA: TGTGCCAGTACCGGGACAGGGGAGGCAAAACTGTTTTTT